Listed below are T cell receptor beta chains from one sample, sequenced in a study of regulatory dendritic cells for organ transplantation. Measured with immunoSEQ multiplex PCR; TCRdb has only the in-frame clones, and not every one. The repertoire consists of roughly 20,000 clones, with 85% occurring once and the leading ten covering approximately 0.25%. These receptors are not linked to any known antigen. The specimen was naive CD4+ T cells from blood cultured with dendritic cells. The receptor set was obtained from a human donor in good health. CDR3s include the opening cysteine and the closing phenylalanine or tryptophan. Each record gives: D gene, clone size, J gene, V gene, CDR3 DNA, CDR3 protein. D genes are given only for firm matches. Clone size is stated in some rows and not others, as once, few, many or a class when expanded.

D: NA
size: NA
J: TRBJ1-3
V: TRBV6-5
DNA: TGTGCCAGCAGTTACTCGAGTGCCTCTGGAAACACCATATATTTT
CDR3: CASSYSSASGNTIYF

D: NA
size: few
J: TRBJ2-3
V: TRBV18
DNA: TGTGCCAGCTCCGTAACAGGAGATACGCAGTATTTT
CDR3: CASSVTGDTQYF

D: NA
size: NA
J: TRBJ1-1
V: TRBV6-5
DNA: TGTGCCAGCAGGCTTCTCATGAACACTGAAGCTTTCTTT
CDR3: CASRLLMNTEAFF

D: NA
size: NA
J: TRBJ1-6
V: TRBV19
DNA: TGTGCCAGTACATCGGCCTATAATTCACCCCTCCACTTT
CDR3: CASTSAYNSPLHF

D: NA
size: NA
J: TRBJ2-5
V: TRBV11-2
DNA: TGTGCCAGCAGCCCACGGACAGCAAGGGTCCAAGAGACCCAGTACTTC
CDR3: CASSPRTARVQETQYF

D: NA
size: NA
J: TRBJ2-5
V: TRBV9
DNA: TGTGCCAGCAGCGTAACCTCGAGGGCCCAAGAGACCCAGTACTTC
CDR3: CASSVTSRAQETQYF

D: NA
size: once
J: TRBJ2-7
V: TRBV7-3
DNA: TGTGCCAGCAGCTTAAACTCAGGGCCCTACGAGCAGTACTTC
CDR3: CASSLNSGPYEQYF

D: TRBD2
size: NA
J: TRBJ2-5
V: TRBV30
DNA: TGTGCCTGGAGTGCGACTAGCGGCGGGACCCAGTACTTC
CDR3: CAWSATSGGTQYF

D: NA
size: NA
J: TRBJ1-1
V: TRBV5-1
DNA: TGCGCCAGCAGCTTGGGAGACTGGAACACTGAAGCTTTCTTT
CDR3: CASSLGDWNTEAFF

D: NA
size: NA
J: TRBJ1-2
V: TRBV7-9
DNA: TGTGCCAGCAATAATGTACTCCCTGGCTACACCTTC
CDR3: CASNNVLPGYTF

D: NA
size: NA
J: TRBJ2-5
V: TRBV7-9
DNA: TGTGCCAGCAGCTTAGGCCCCTTCGGGAGTGAGACCCAGTACTTC
CDR3: CASSLGPFGSETQYF

D: NA
size: few
J: TRBJ1-5
V: TRBV30
DNA: TGTGCCTGGAGTGCCCTCGAGGTCTCACGGCCCCAGCATTTT
CDR3: CAWSALEVSRPQHF

D: NA
size: NA
J: TRBJ2-7
V: TRBV18
DNA: TGTGCCAGCTCACCAGCGGAGGACTACGAGCAGTACTTC
CDR3: CASSPAEDYEQYF

D: TRBD1
size: NA
J: TRBJ1-5
V: TRBV28
DNA: TGTGCCAGCAGCTGGGGACCCACAGGGGTGGCCCAGCATTTT
CDR3: CASSWGPTGVAQHF

D: NA
size: NA
J: TRBJ2-1
V: TRBV20-1
DNA: TGCAGTCCAAAGCATTTCGATGAGCAGTTCTTC
CDR3: CSPKHFDEQFF

D: TRBD1
size: once
J: TRBJ1-1
V: TRBV27
DNA: TGTGCCAGCAGCCACGCCGGGACAGGGCTTTACACTGAAGCTTTCTTT
CDR3: CASSHAGTGLYTEAFF

D: NA
size: NA
J: TRBJ2-7
V: TRBV25-1
DNA: TGTGCCAGCAGTTCTGACGGACTCAAGGGGACTTCCTACGAGCAGTACTTC
CDR3: CASSSDGLKGTSYEQYF

D: NA
size: NA
J: TRBJ2-7
V: TRBV7-2
DNA: TGTGCCAGCAGCTTACCCCCCTACGAGCAGTACTTC
CDR3: CASSLPPYEQYF

D: NA
size: NA
J: TRBJ2-2
V: TRBV4-2
DNA: TGTGCCAGCAGCCAAGAGGGCAGGGCGAACACCGGGGAGCTGTTTTTT
CDR3: CASSQEGRANTGELFF

D: TRBD1
size: NA
J: TRBJ1-1
V: TRBV10-2
DNA: TGCGCCAGCAGTGACCCACAGGGGAAAAACACTGAAGCTTTCTTT
CDR3: CASSDPQGKNTEAFF